This T cell receptor (beta chain) was profiled in a study of radiotherapy plus CTLA-4 blockade in lung cancer. The overall study: Of the patients, about 17% showed objective responses and 31% attained disease control.

Only in-frame clones appear in the TCRdb table, and some are missing; sequencing was by immunoSEQ multiplex PCR. The data show 95,000 to 150,000 clones, 80% to 90% seen once. Sequences were derived from peripheral blood, sampled from a patient treated with radiotherapy plus ipilimumab. This clonotype originated in a human donor with non-small cell lung cancer that progressed on radiotherapy plus ipilimumab.

The CDR3 DNA reads TGTGCCAGCAGTATCCCGACTAGCGGGGGGGGGAATGAGCAGTTCTTC. Residues: CASSIPTSGGGNEQFF. The chain is built from TRBV25-1 and TRBJ2-1, with 14 positions matching TRBD2. Trimming cost V 5 bases and J 7 bases; bases outside gene matches: 7. Looked up from germline, CDR1 is MGHDK and CDR2 is SYGVNS. This CDR3 contains 16 residues.